This TCR beta chain was identified during a study of cytomegalovirus exposure and HLA in healthy donors (TCRdb year 2017). General notes on the study: According to an earlier analysis of a few hundred of the donors, about 179 million T cells yielded roughly 110 million unique TCR beta sequences and approximately 280 Gb of sequence data. An early release that covered about 600 HLA-typed donors contained approximately 300 gigabases of sequencing data and approximately 85 million unique TCR sequences. Among the approximately 400 genotyped donors, about 85% belonged to the genetic ancestry cluster associated with self-reported Caucasian donors. The study aimed to test whether signatures of past pathogen exposure could be identified by cataloging public T cell receptors. The study profiled the T cell repertoires of some 610 subjects by immunosequencing and related them to cytomegalovirus serostatus. In addition to the first cohort of 666 subjects, a separate validation cohort of 120 different subjects was used. The study combined high-throughput TCR immunosequencing, statistical association of individual TCRs with disease status, and machine learning to predict cytomegalovirus infection status. In a later analysis, previously published TCR beta repertoires from 600 to 850 donors were re-analyzed and high-resolution HLA genotyping was added so that TCR occurrence patterns could be studied. Rather than using new phenotypic data, the later analysis identified candidate immune exposures from TCR beta sequences and from how often those sequences occurred across donors. In an earlier analysis of 500 to 650 of the donors, high-throughput TCR beta sequencing was used to judge whether each TCR beta V gene segment behaved as functional or pseudogenic. Donor age, sex, ethnicity and CMV serostatus were collected together with the repertoire data. In a later genetic analysis, genome-wide SNP genotypes for about 65% of the roughly 670 donors were used, and that subset was treated as a discovery cohort. Every discovery cohort repertoire had been produced on one sequencing platform. Both class I and class II loci were covered by HLA typing, at four-digit resolution. The number of typed donors differed by locus: about 620-640 for A, B, C, DRB1 and DQB1; about 520 for DQA1; approximately 600 for DPA1; and 400 to 480 for DPB1. A few DR-DQ haplotypes were treated as single units for association and clustering because of strong linkage in the cohort. Among under 450 genotyped donors of the cohort, an average of around 240,000 unique TCR beta nucleotide sequences were sequenced per donor, about a sixth of them non-productive.

The cohort comprised some 680 healthy bone marrow donors. Cohort members were all nominally healthy when sampled, although unrecorded immune exposures were likely present. The donor was CMV seronegative and was included in the group of a few hundred seronegative cohort members. A peripheral blood sample was collected from each donor, and TCR beta sequencing was performed on peripheral blood mononuclear cells. Genomic DNA extraction from the blood cell samples was performed with the Qiagen DNeasy Blood Extraction Kit. Library generation was performed with the immunoSEQ multiplex PCR assay. The multiplex PCR relied on a mix of 60 forward primers for TCR Vbeta segments and 13 reverse primers for TCR Jbeta segments. Amplification of the CDR3 region of rearranged TCR beta genes was performed with a multiplex PCR assay on genomic DNA. Amplified TCR beta libraries were sequenced as 87-base-pair reads on the Illumina HiSeq System. As for the authors' bioinformatics: Across the 600 to 700 repertoires, a later analysis counted 60 million to 90 million unique TCR beta chains, roughly 11 million of which were shared by at least two donors. Raw reads were error-corrected and collapsed into unique sequences with a nearest-neighbor algorithm that merged closely related sequences to remove PCR and sequencing errors. CDR3 sequences were aligned to IMGT reference sequences to assign V, D and J gene segments. For a sequence to be retained, a match of at least six nucleotides was required to both a V gene segment and a J gene segment. A rearrangement was called productive if the CDR3 had no stop codons and remained in frame with V and J, and every other rearrangement was called non-productive. Following IMGT convention, CDR3 was defined as the stretch from the second conserved V-encoded cysteine to the conserved J-encoded phenylalanine. The earlier analysis of about 560 of the donors excluded any sequence lacking an unambiguous match to a single V gene segment. An earlier analysis of approximately 590 of the donors classified V segments as functional when productive rearrangements were above 56.7% and as segregating when the standard deviation between donors was above 5%. A statistical classification framework was developed to diagnose cytomegalovirus status using the catalog of TCR beta chain sequences. V and J gene assignment, in a later analysis, came from comparing TCR nucleotide sequences with IMGT/GENE-DB human TR gene sequences. Using the TCRdist pipeline, a later analysis assigned CDR3 sequences along with most-parsimonious VDJ recombination scenarios. In a later analysis, every TCR beta chain was defined by the combination of its CDR3 amino acid sequence and its V-gene family, and reads without a unique V-gene family were dropped. In a later analysis, some 600 highly shared, low-generation-probability nucleotide sequences were removed to address suspected cross-contamination and a sequencing artifact. In a later analysis, a clonal expansion index was calculated for each public chain from normalized within-repertoire ranks of inferred template counts. A later analysis computed generation probabilities with a VDJ recombination model fitted to out-of-frame rearrangements, and checked the results against IGoR. In a later analysis, TCR-TCR, TCR-HLA and TCR-CMV co-occurrence was scored with hypergeometric tests, and a repertoire-size bias correction was applied to TCR pairs. In a later analysis, false discovery rates were estimated by permuting HLA or CMV assignments 20 times. A later analysis grouped co-occurring TCRs with DBSCAN, adding TCRdist sequence similarity when clustering within HLA-allele-positive subsets. For co-occurrence clustering, repertoires with fewer than 30,000 or more than 120,000 public chains were excluded, along with roughly five repertoires with anomalous nucleotide sharing. Not all clones reach the TCRdb copy of this immuneACCESS table, which keeps in-frame sequences only. Checked studies attribute under half of the gap to unresolved V genes and leave the rest unexplained. That table is the source of V, J and clone size, and D and trimming were worked out from the DNA. The sample yields about 97,000 clones; 60% to 75% were counted once. In total, the top ten clones hold under 2% of the sample.

Details on this clone: Its antigen has not been determined. Nothing much larger sits one base from this clone, and base qualities are not available.

Here is what the overall study found, with its caveats: Roughly uniform sequencing depth across donors was assumed in presence/absence analyses, although this assumption may not hold. According to a later analysis, most CMV-associated TCR beta chains appeared to be HLA-restricted, and the HLA associations seemed to be driven largely by CMV exposure. Immune exposure information for the cohort was limited to CMV serostatus. Assigning TCR associations to individual alleles was difficult when HLA alleles, especially DR and DQ, strongly co-occurred. Because the 87-base-pair reads could not distinguish some IMGT-functional V segments, including TRBV6-2 and TRBV6-3, those segments were excluded. At a false discovery rate of 0.05, a later analysis linked around 15,000 TCR beta sequences to specific HLA alleles. A later analysis found that HLA-associated TCR beta chains were more clonally expanded and had lower generation probabilities than equally common non-associated chains. An association between a missense DCLRE1C variant and V-gene and J-gene trimming of TCR beta chains was found in a later genetic analysis and replicated in an independent cohort. The classifier was reported to diagnose cytomegalovirus status with high specificity and sensitivity in both the original cohort and the validation cohort. Most TCR sequences were seen in very few donors, while some public TCRs were found in many individuals. A group of highly shared sequence variants was considered likely to be a technical artifact of the sequencing pipeline. The cohort was sequenced for TCR beta chains only, and without alpha or paired-chain data the features that could be detected were limited. According to a later analysis, parvovirus B19, influenza, CMV and Epstein-Barr virus appeared linked to several top co-occurrence clusters. In a later genetic analysis, fewer N-insertions in productive TCRs were reported among donors in an Asian-associated ancestry cluster than the approximately 670-donor mean. A further reported finding was that TCR beta sequences accurately predicted the HLA-A and HLA-B alleles for most subjects in the first cohort. In an earlier analysis of under 600 of the donors, most TCR beta V segments were observed in productive rearrangements about 87% or about 30% of the time, broadly matching IMGT annotations. It was suggested by the authors that the approach could potentially be generalized to other disease states and immunological phenotypes. Linkage disequilibrium might explain the correlated functional status among segregating V segments, but an unknown experimental factor could not be excluded. The study gave a list of about 170 TCR beta chains associated with cytomegalovirus. A later analysis found that TCR association rates varied across HLA loci, with DRB1 alleles showing the most associated TCRs and HLA-C alleles the fewest. A few of the identified cytomegalovirus-associated TCR beta chains were confirmed in vitro to be specific for cytomegalovirus antigens. HLA typing was unavailable for some donors at each locus, so association tests used only the typed subset. Because counts were too low, around 18 rarely observed V segments, including chromosome 9 orphons, were left out of the earlier analysis of approximately 580 of the donors.

Clipping removes 1 base from V and 2 bases from J, with 5 as the unmatched junction base count. CDR1 is given as SGHTA and CDR2 as FQGNSA, both from the germline V gene. Spanning cysteine to phenylalanine, the CDR3 consists of 17 amino acids. Only CDR3 DNA remains: 51 bases, in frame from the first base. The sequence was collected from a middle-aged woman in good health and CMV-seronegative. Sequencing was done on a sample of PBMCs. The sequence links TRBV7-2 to TRBJ2-3; TRBD2 fits 11 bases in the junction. The nucleotide sequence reads as follows: TGTGCCAGCAGCTTAGAGCTAGCGGGGGGCCCCACAGATACGCAGTATTTT. Translated, it gives CASSLELAGGPTDTQYF.